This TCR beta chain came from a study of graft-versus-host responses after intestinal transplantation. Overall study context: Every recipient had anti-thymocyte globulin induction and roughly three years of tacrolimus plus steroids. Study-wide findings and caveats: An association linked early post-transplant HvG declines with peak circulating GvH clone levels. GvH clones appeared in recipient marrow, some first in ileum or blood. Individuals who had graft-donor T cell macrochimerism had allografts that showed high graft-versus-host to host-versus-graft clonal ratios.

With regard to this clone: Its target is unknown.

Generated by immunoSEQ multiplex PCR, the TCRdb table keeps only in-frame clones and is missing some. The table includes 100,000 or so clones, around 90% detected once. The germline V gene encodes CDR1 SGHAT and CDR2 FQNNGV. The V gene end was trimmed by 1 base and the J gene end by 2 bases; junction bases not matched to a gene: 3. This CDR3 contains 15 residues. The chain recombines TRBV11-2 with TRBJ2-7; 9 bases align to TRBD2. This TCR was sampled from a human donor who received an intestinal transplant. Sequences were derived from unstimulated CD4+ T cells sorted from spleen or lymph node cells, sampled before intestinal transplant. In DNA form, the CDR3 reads TGTGCCAGCAGCTTAGTGGGGACTAGCCCCTACGAGCAGTACTTC. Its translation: CASSLVGTSPYEQYF.